Following are 25 T cell receptor beta chains from one sample sequenced in a study of blood T cell repertoires in COVID-19. Only in-frame clones appear in the TCRdb table, and some are missing; sequencing was by immunoSEQ multiplex PCR. The table lists about 67,000 clones, less than 90% of them singletons. The sample comprised peripheral blood. The receptors come from a man between 45 and 60 years old with active COVID-19.

V is TRBV2 and J is TRBJ2-7, with TRBD1 matching 7 bases. CDR1 and CDR2 from the germline V gene are SNHLY and FYNNEI. The V and J ends lost 4 bases and 2 bases, in that order; junction bases with no gene match: 5. The CDR3 has 14 amino acids. CDR3 sequence (DNA): TGTGCCAGCAGTGCACAGGGGTACACCTACGAGCAGTACTTC. As protein: CASSAQGYTYEQYF.

The chain recombines TRBV11-2 with TRBJ2-5; a weak D match, TRBD1 (5 bases). Trimming stripped 1 base from V and 5 bases from J, with 14 bases between. This CDR3 contains 15 residues. Germline lookup yields CDR1 SGHAT and CDR2 FQNNGV. The CDR3 nucleotides are TGTGCCAGCAGCTTAGTTGCTAGGGGCTATGAGACCCAGTACTTC. Translated, it gives CASSLVARGYETQYF.

The rearrangement links TRBV9 to TRBJ2-7; 7 bases match TRBD2. The J segment lost 3 bases and the V segment lost 3 bases, leaving 6 bases of the junction unmatched. Germline values: CDR1 SGDLS, CDR2 YYNGEE. CDR3 length: 14 residues. The CDR3 loop is CASSGRDYGYEQYF. CDR3 DNA sequence: TGTGCCAGCAGCGGACGGGACTACGGCTACGAGCAGTACTTC.

The chain has TRBV9 and TRBJ2-2; no clear D gene. CDR3 size: 14 residues. The V end was cut by 0 bases, the J end by 8 bases, with 11 bases between. In germline, CDR1 is SGDLS, CDR2 YYNGEE. For the CDR3, the DNA is TGTGCCAGCAGCGTAGTTGCGTCGGGTGGGGAGCTGTTTTTT. Translation: CASSVVASGGELFF.

The V call is TRBV7-2, the J call TRBJ2-5; 8 bases agree with TRBD1. Trimming took 2 bases from V and 4 from J; bases not matched to a gene: 3. The CDR3 covers 14 residues. Germline loops: CDR1 SGHTA, CDR2 FQGNSA. CDR3 sequence (DNA): TGTGCCAGCAGCTTATCACAGGGGGGAGAGACCCAGTACTTC. This sequence encodes CASSLSQGGETQYF. The full variable domain, completed using reference TRBV7-2 and TRBJ2-5, is GAGVSQSPSNKVTEKGKDVELRCDPISGHTALYWYRQSLGQGLEFLIYFQGNSAPDKSGLPSDRFSAERTGGSVSTLTIQRTQQEDSAVYLCASSLSQGGETQYFGPGTRLLVL.

The V call is TRBV12-5, the J call TRBJ2-2; TRBD1 is a possible D gene (7 bases). The CDR3 has 21 residues. Germline assignment: CDR1 LGHNT and CDR2 FRNRAP. V was pared by 0 bases and J by 7 bases, with 30 bases between. The CDR3 here is CASGLVHSPRAGGTVGGELFF. DNA of the CDR3: TGTGCTAGTGGTTTGGTACATTCCCCTCGGGCAGGGGGGACGGTAGGCGGGGAGCTGTTTTTT.

Points on this clone: Sequence at one end of the junction differs from germline and may be a read error. Other nucleotide sequences in the sample specify the same CDR3. The chain has TRBV7-8 and TRBJ1-6; the D is unclear. The CDR3 runs to 15 residues. Germline V gene lookup returns CDR1 SGHVS and CDR2 FQNEAQ. The CDR3 loop reads CASSLGVAANSPLHF. Written as DNA, the CDR3 is TGCGCCAGCAGCTTAGGAGTGGCGGCCAATTCACCCCTCCACTTT.

The CDR3 sequence: CASSQTGTGGGTQYF. The CDR3, as DNA: TGTGCCAGTAGTCAAACGGGGACAGGAGGGGGGACGCAGTATTTT. The chain has TRBV19 and TRBJ2-3; 8 bases fit TRBD1. The V gene's germline CDR1 is LNHDA and CDR2 SQIVND (reference sequence). Germline trimming cut 5 bases from V and 9 bases from J; bases unmatched to any gene: 13. This CDR3 has 15 residues.

The chain has TRBV10-3 and TRBJ1-1, with 11 bases that match TRBD1. Trimming removed 6 bases from V and 6 bases from J; junction bases left unmatched: 3. CDR1 is ENHRY and CDR2 is SYGVKD in the germline V gene. The CDR3 extends over 13 amino acids. The CDR3 DNA is TGTGCCATCAGGGGACAGGGGGGCTCTGAAGCTTTCTTT. This codes for CAIRGQGGSEAFF.

V and J are TRBV30 and TRBJ2-6, with D possibly TRBD1 on 6 matching bases. The germline V gene has CDR1 GTSNPN and CDR2 SVGIG (reference sequence). The CDR3 length is 17 residues. The V gene lost 2 bases and the J gene lost 4 bases, with 18 bases spanning the gap. The DNA of the CDR3 is TGTGCCTGGAGTCGCCGGCGAGGGGGTCCCGGGGCCAACGTCCTGACTTTC. Protein product: CAWSRRRGGPGANVLTF.

The chain employs TRBV19 and TRBJ2-3, with 9 bases that match TRBD2. The CDR3 spans 16 residues. The germline gives CDR1 LNHDA, CDR2 SQIVND (reference sequence). The V and J ends lost 6 bases and 1 base, in that order; junction bases with no gene match: 8. CDR3 loop: CASSIPLAGRTDTQYF. The CDR3 DNA is TGTGCCAGTAGCATCCCTCTAGCGGGACGCACAGATACGCAGTATTTT. Variable domain in full (rest from reference TRBV19 and TRBJ2-3): DGGITQSPKYLFRKEGQNVTLSCEQNLNHDAMYWYRQDPGQGLRLIYYSQIVNDFQKGDIAEGYSVSREKKESFPLTVTSAQKNPTAFYLCASSIPLAGRTDTQYFGPGTRLTVL.

This chain connects TRBV30 to TRBJ2-2; D ambiguous. The CDR3 length is 16 residues. Germline CDR1 is GTSNPN and CDR2 is SVGIG (reference sequence). The V and J ends lost 2 bases and 0 bases respectively, with 13 bases between them. This chain's CDR3 is CAWSRSRNANTGELFF. CDR3 DNA: TGTGCCTGGAGTCGTAGCAGAAACGCGAACACCGGGGAGCTGTTTTTT.

The rearrangement uses TRBV4-2 and TRBJ1-6, with TRBD1 matching 11 bases. The CDR3 extends over 16 amino acids. CDR1 is LGHNA and CDR2 is YNFKEQ in the germline V gene. With V trimmed by 0 bases and J by 10 bases, 5 bases remained unmatched. This CDR3 reads CASSQDPGTGGSPLHF. As DNA, the CDR3 is TGTGCCAGCAGCCAAGATCCCGGGACAGGGGGATCACCCCTCCACTTT.

This clone was counted a single time. This chain connects TRBV18 to TRBJ2-1, with 9 bases that match TRBD1. Germline V gene lookup returns CDR1 KGHSH and CDR2 LQKENI. The junction had 6 bases not matched to a gene; V was cut back by 3 bases and J by 9 bases. The CDR3 has 14 residues. The CDR3 bases are TGTGCCAGCTCACCGGGGACAGGGAAGGGTGAGCAGTTCTTC. Its translation: CASSPGTGKGEQFF.

The V gene is TRBV11-2, the J gene TRBJ1-5; no firm D call. CDR1 and CDR2 from the germline V gene are SGHAT and FQNNGV. Trimming pared 2 bases from V and 2 bases from J, leaving 7 bases between. The CDR3 is made up of 14 amino acids. The CDR3 DNA sequence: TGTGCCAGCAGCTTAAACAGCCGCAATCAGCCCCAGCATTTT. Translated: CASSLNSRNQPQHF.

The chain carries TRBV18 and TRBJ1-3, with D possibly matching TRBD1 (6 bases). V was pared by 3 bases and J by 0 bases, with 18 bases between. Germline V gene data show CDR1 as KGHSH and CDR2 as LQKENI. CDR3 length: 18 amino acids. This chain's CDR3 is CASSPGTPGTYSGNTIYF. The CDR3 DNA reads TGTGCCAGCTCACCCGGGACACCTGGTACCTACTCTGGAAACACCATATATTTT. Using reference TRBV18 and TRBJ1-3 for the parts outside the CDR3, the full variable domain is NAGVMQNPRHLVRRRGQEARLRCSPMKGHSHVYWYRQLPEEGLKFMVYLQKENIIDESGMPKERFSAEFPKEGPSILRIQQVVRGDSAAYFCASSPGTPGTYSGNTIYFGEGSWLTVV.

This chain joins TRBV6-2 or TRBV6-3 and TRBJ2-7, with 14 bases matching TRBD2. V dropped 5 bases and J dropped 4; count of bases not matched to a gene: 13. Germline CDR1 and CDR2: MNHEY and SVGEGT. The CDR3 consists of 18 residues. The CDR3 loop is CASSPGTSGGPLQYEQYF. The CDR3 DNA sequence: TGTGCCAGCAGTCCCGGGACTAGCGGGGGCCCCCTGCAGTACGAGCAGTACTTC.

The chain is built from TRBV11-3 and TRBJ2-5, with 8 bases aligning to TRBD1. CDR3 length: 14 amino acids. Germline V gene sequence: CDR1 SGHNT, CDR2 YENEEA. J gave up 5 bases and V 2 bases, and 4 bases lay outside the gene matches. The CDR3 DNA reads TGTGCCAGCAGCTTATCAGGGGGCGCGGAGACCCAGTACTTC. Amino acid sequence: CASSLSGGAETQYF. Full variable domain (outside the CDR3, taken from reference TRBV11-3 and TRBJ2-5): EAGVVQSPRYKIIEKKQPVAFWCNPISGHNTLYWYLQNLGQGPELLIRYENEEAVDDSQLPKDRFSAERLKGVDSTLKIQPAELGDSAVYLCASSLSGGAETQYFGPGTRLLVL.

The V gene is TRBV19, the J gene TRBJ1-4; 10 nucleotides line up with TRBD1. This CDR3 is 14 amino acids long. Per the germline V gene, CDR1 is LNHDA and CDR2 is SQIVND (reference sequence). V was clipped by 6 bases and J by 4 bases; unmatched bases: 2. CDR3 in DNA: TGTGCCAGTAGCCGGGACAGGGGTAATGAAAAACTGTTTTTT. It codes for CASSRDRGNEKLFF.

The count of this clone is one. The rearrangement joins TRBV5-4 to TRBJ2-2; D is unresolved. Looked up from germline, CDR1 is SGHNT and CDR2 is YYREEE (reference sequence). The CDR3 spans 13 residues. V dropped 7 bases and J dropped 1 base, with 8 bases sitting between them. In DNA form, the CDR3 reads TGTGCCAGCTTAACAGAGAACACCGGGGAGCTGTTTTTT. This codes for CASLTENTGELFF.

This clone occurred a few times. The V call is TRBV10-3, the J call TRBJ2-2; TRBD1 aligns across 7 bases. Germline V gene lookup returns CDR1 ENHRY and CDR2 SYGVKD. CDR3 length: 13 residues. V shed 7 bases, J shed 7 bases, and the junction held 6 bases outside the gene matches. This chain's CDR3 is CAITGGDGGELFF. The CDR3 DNA sequence: TGTGCCATCACAGGGGGTGATGGCGGGGAGCTGTTTTTT.

This clone was recorded once. This chain links TRBV7-3 with TRBJ2-2, with D perhaps matching TRBD1 (6 bases). The CDR3 contains 14 residues. V was cut by 5 bases and J by 3 bases, with 10 bases left in between. Germline CDR1 reads SGHTA; CDR2 reads FQGTGA. CDR3 DNA: TGTGCCAGCAGCCGTAACAGGGACACCGGGGAGCTGTTTTTT. Amino acid sequence: CASSRNRDTGELFF.

The gene calls are TRBV2 and TRBJ2-5; D is undetermined. V shed 2 bases and J shed 2 bases, with 6 bases lying between them. Looked up from germline, CDR1 is SNHLY and CDR2 is FYNNEI. The CDR3 is 13 amino acids. The CDR3 DNA is TGTGCCAGCAGTGAATACAGACAAGAGACCCAGTACTTC. Translating it yields CASSEYRQETQYF.

The V gene is TRBV10-3, the J gene TRBJ1-1, with D hard to call. The germline CDR1 and CDR2 sequences are ENHRY and SYGVKD. V dropped 2 bases and J dropped 10 bases, with 14 bases sitting between them. The CDR3 is made up of 13 amino acids. In DNA form, the CDR3 reads TGTGCCATCAGTGAGGACGGGATGCCGCGAGCTTTCTTT. Protein product: CAISEDGMPRAFF.

The gene calls are TRBV2 and TRBJ1-5; D unresolved. The CDR3 is 14 amino acids. Germline values: CDR1 SNHLY, CDR2 FYNNEI. Trimming took 6 bases from V and 4 from J, leaving 13 bases between them. The CDR3 bases are TGTGCCAGCAGCCCACCGGGAAGGAATCAGCCCCAGCATTTT. Residues: CASSPPGRNQPQHF. The full variable domain, in which reference TRBV2 and TRBJ1-5 provide the parts outside the CDR3, is EPEVTQTPSHQVTQMGQEVILRCVPISNHLYFYWYRQILGQKVEFLVSFYNNEISEKSEIFDDQFSVERPDGSNFTLKIRSTKLEDSAMYFCASSPPGRNQPQHFGDGTRLSIL.